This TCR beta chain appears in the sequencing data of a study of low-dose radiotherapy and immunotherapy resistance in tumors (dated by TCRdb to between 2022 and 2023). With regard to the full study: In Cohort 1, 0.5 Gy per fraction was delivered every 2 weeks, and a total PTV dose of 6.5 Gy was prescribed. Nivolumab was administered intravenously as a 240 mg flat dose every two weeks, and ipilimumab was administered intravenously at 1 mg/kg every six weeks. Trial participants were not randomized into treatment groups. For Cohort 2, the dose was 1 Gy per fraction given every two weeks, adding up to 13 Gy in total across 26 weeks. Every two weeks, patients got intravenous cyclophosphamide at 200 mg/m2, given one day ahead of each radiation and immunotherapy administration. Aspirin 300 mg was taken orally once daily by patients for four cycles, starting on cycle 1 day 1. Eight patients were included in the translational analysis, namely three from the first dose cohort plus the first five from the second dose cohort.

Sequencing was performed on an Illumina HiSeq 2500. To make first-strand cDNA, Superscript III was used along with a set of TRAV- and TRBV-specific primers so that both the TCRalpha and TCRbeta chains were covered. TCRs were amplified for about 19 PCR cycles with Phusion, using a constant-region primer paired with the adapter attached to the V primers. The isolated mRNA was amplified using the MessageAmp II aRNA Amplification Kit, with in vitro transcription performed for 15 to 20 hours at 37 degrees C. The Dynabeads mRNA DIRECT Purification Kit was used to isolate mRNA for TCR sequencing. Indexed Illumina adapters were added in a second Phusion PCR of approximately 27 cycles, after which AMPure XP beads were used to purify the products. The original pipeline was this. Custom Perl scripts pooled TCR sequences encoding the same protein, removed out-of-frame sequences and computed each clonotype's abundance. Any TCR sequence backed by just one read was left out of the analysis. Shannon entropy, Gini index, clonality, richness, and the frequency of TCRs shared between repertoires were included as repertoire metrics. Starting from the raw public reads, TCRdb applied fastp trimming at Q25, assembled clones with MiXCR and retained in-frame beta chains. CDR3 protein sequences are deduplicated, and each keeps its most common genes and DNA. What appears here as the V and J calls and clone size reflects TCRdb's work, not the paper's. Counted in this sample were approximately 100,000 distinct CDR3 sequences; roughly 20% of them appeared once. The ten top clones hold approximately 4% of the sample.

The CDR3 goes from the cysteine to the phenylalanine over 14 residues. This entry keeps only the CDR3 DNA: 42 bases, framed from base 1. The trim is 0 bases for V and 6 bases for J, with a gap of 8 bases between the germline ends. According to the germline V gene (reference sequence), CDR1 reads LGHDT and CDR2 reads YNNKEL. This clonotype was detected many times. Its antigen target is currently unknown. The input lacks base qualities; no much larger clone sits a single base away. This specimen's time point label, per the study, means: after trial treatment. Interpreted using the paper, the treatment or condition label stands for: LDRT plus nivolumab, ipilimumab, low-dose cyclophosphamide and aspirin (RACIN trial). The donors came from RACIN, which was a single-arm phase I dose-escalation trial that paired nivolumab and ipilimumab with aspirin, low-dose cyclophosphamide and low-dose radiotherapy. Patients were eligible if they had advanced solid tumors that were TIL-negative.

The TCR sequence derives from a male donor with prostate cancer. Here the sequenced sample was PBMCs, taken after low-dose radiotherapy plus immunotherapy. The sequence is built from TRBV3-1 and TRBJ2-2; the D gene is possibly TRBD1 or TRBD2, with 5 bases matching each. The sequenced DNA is TGTGCCAGCAGCCAAGAGACAGCGGCCGGGGAGCTGTTTTTT. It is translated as CASSQETAAGELFF.